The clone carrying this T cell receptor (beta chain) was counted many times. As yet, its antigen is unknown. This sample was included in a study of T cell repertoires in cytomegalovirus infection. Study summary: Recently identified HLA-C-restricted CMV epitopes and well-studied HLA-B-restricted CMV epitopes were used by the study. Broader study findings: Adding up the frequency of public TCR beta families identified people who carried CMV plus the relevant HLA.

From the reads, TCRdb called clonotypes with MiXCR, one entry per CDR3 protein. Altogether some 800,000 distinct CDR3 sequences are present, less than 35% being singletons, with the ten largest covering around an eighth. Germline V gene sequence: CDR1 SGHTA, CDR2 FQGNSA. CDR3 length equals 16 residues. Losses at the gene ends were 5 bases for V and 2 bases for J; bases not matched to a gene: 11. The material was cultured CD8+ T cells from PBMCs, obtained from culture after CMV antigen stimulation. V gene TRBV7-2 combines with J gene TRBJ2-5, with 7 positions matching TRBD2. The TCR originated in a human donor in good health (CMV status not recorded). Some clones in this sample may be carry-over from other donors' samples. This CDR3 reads CASSAVTRLAQETQYF. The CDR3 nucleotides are TGTGCCAGCAGCGCCGTTACCCGACTAGCTCAAGAGACCCAGTACTTC. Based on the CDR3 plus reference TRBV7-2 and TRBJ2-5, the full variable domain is GAGVSQSPSNKVTEKGKDVELRCDPISGHTALYWYRQSLGQGLEFLIYFQGNSAPDKSGLPSDRFSAERTGGSVSTLTIQRTQQEDSAVYLCASSAVTRLAQETQYFGPGTRLLVL.